This TCR beta chain was sequenced for a study of blood T cell repertoires in COVID-19. At the level of the study: From the United States, Italy and Spain came samples of acute and convalescent COVID-19. Sample material is recorded as cDNA or gDNA derived from T cells, B-cell-depleted T cells, or PBMCs.

Authors' methods: Using reference gene primer amplification, nucleated cell counts were estimated. Clones were read by immunoSEQ multiplex PCR, and TCRdb kept only the in-frame ones, dropping some. That table furnishes V, J and clone size, whereas the DNA furnished D and trimming. The sample contains roughly 150,000 clones, about 85% of which appear only once. V lost 1 base, J lost 2 bases, and 9 bases lay in between. The length of the CDR3 is 15 residues. Germline CDR1 reads KGHDR; CDR2 reads SFDVKD. The sample taken for sequencing was peripheral blood. The TCR comes from a woman between 55 and 75 years old with COVID-19, enrolled during active disease. The chain has TRBV24-1 and TRBJ2-3; D call uncertain. For the CDR3, the DNA is TGTGCCACCAGTGATTTTGGCAGATACACAGATACGCAGTATTTT. Its translation: CATSDFGRYTDTQYF.